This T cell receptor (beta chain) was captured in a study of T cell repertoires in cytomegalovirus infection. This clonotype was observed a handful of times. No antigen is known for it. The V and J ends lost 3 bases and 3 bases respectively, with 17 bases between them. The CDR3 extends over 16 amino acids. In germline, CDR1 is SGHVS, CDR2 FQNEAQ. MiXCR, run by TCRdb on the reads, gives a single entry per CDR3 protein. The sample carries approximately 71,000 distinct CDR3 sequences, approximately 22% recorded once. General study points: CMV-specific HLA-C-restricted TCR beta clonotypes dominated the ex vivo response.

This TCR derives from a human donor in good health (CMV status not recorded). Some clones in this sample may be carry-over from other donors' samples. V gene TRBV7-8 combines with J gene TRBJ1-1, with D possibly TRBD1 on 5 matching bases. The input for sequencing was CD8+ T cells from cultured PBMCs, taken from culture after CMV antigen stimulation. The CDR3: CASSLGSRGRDTEAFF. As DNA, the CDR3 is TGTGCCAGCAGCTTGGGTTCTAGGGGTCGGGACACTGAAGCTTTCTTT.